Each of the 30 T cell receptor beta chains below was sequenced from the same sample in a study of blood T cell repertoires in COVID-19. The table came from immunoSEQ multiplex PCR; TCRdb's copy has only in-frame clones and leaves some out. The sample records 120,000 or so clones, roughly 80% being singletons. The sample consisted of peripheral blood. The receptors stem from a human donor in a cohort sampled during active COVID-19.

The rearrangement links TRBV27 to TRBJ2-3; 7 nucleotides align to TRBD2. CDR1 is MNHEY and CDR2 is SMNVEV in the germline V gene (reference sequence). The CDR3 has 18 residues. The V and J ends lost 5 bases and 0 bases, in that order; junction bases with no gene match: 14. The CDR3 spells CASSPLPGRGVSTDTQYF. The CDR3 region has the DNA TGTGCCAGCAGTCCTCTGCCTGGACGGGGGGTGAGCACAGATACGCAGTATTTT.

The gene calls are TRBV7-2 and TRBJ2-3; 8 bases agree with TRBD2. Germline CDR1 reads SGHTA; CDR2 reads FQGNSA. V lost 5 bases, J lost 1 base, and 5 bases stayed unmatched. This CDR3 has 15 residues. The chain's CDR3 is CASSPWTSRTDTQYF. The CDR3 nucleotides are TGTGCCAGCAGCCCGTGGACTAGCCGCACAGATACGCAGTATTTT.

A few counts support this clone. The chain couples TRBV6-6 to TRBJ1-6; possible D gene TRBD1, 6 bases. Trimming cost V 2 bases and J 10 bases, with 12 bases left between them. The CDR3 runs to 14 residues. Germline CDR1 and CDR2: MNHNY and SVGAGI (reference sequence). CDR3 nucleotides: TGTGCCAGCAGTTACGCCGGGACACAGTCACCCCTCCACTTT. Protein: CASSYAGTQSPLHF.

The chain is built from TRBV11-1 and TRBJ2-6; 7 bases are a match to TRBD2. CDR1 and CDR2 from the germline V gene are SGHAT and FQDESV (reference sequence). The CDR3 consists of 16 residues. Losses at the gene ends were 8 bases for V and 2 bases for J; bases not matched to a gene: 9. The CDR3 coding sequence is TGTGCCAGCTCCCCCTGGGGAGGGACTGGGGCCAACGTCCTGACTTTC. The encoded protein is CASSPWGGTGANVLTF.

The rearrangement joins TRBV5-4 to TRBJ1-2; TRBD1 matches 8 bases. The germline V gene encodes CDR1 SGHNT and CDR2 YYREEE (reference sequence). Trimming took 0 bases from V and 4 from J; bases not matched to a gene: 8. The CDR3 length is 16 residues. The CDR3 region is CASSLGARGLIYGYTF. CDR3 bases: TGTGCCAGCAGCTTGGGCGCCAGGGGGCTAATCTATGGCTACACCTTC.

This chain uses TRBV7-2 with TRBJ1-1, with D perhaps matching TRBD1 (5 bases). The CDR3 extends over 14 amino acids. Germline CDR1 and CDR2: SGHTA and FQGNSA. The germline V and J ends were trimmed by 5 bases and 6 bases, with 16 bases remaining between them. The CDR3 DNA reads TGTGCCAGCAGCGTACGGGGCCGGGGGGCTGAAGCTTTCTTT. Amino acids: CASSVRGRGAEAFF.

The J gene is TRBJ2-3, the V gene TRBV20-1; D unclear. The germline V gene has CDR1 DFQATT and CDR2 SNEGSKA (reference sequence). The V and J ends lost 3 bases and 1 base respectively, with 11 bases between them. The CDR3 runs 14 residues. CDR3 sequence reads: CSASSAAGTDTQYF. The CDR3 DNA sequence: TGCAGTGCTAGTTCCGCGGCTGGCACAGATACGCAGTATTTT.

In DNA, the CDR3 is TGTGCCACCGGTCGCCCGGAGACAGATACGCAGTATTTT. It encodes CATGRPETDTQYF. This rearrangement joins TRBV24-1 to TRBJ2-3; D not certain. Between the trimmed V and J ends, which lost 9 bases and 3 bases, there was a span of 12 bases. Germline V lookup: CDR1 KGHDR, CDR2 SFDVKD. The CDR3 is 13 amino acids.

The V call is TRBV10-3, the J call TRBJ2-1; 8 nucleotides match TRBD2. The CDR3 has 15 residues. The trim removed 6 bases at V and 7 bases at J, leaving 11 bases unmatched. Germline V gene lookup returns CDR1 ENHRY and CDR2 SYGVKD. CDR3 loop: CAIRDPGGPTNEQFF. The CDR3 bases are TGTGCCATCAGAGACCCGGGGGGGCCTACAAATGAGCAGTTCTTC.

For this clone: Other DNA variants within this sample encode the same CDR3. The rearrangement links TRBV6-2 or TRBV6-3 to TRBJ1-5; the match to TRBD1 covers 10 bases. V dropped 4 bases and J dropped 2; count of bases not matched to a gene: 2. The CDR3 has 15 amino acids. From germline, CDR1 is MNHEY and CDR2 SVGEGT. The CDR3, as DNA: TGTGCCAGCAGTTCCGGGACAGGGGGCAATCAGCCCCAGCATTTT. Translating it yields CASSSGTGGNQPQHF.

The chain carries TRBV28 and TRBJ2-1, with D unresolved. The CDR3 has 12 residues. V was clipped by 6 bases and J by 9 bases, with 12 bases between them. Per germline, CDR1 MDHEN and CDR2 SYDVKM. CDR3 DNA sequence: TGTGCCAGCAGCCCCGGCGGTGGTGAGCAGTTCTTC. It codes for CASSPGGGEQFF.

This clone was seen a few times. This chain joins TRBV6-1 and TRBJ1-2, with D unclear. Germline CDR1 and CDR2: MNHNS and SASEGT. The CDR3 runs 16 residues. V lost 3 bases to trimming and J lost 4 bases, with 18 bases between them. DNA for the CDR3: TGTGCCAGCAGTGAGTTCCTTGACTTAACGGCCTATGGCTACACCTTC. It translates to CASSEFLDLTAYGYTF.

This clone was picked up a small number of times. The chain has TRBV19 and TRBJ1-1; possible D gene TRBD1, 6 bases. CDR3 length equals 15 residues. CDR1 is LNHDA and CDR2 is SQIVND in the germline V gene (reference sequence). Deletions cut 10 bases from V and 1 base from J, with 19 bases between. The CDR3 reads CATRGLDSGNTEAFF. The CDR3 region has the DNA TGTGCCACCAGAGGGTTGGACAGCGGGAACACTGAAGCTTTCTTT.

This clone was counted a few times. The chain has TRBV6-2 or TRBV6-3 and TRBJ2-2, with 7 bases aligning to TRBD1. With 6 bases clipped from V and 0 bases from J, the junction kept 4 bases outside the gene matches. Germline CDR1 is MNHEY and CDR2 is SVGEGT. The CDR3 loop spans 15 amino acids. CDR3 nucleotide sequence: TGTGCCAGCAGCCCCGGACAGGCGAACACCGGGGAGCTGTTTTTT. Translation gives CASSPGQANTGELFF.

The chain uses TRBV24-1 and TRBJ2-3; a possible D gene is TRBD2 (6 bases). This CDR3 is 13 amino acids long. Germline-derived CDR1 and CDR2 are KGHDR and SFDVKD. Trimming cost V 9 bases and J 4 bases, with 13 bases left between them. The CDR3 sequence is CATGGGSPDTQYF. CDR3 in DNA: TGTGCCACCGGAGGAGGGAGCCCAGATACGCAGTATTTT.

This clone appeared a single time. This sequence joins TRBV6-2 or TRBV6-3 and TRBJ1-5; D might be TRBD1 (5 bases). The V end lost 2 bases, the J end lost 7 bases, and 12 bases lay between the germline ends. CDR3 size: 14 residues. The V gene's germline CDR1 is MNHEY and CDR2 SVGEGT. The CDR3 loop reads CASSYPGLGQPQHF. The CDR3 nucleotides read TGTGCCAGCAGTTACCCAGGGCTGGGACAGCCCCAGCATTTT.

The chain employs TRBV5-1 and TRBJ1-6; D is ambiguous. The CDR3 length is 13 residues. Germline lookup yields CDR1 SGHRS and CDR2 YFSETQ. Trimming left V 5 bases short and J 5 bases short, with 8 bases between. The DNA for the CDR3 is TGCGCCAGCAGGCGGGTGGATAATTCACCCCTCCACTTT. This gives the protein CASRRVDNSPLHF.

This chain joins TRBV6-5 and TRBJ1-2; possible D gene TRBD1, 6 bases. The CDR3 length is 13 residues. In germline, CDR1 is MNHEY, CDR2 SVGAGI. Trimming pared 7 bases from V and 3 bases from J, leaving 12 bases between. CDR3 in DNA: TGTGCCAGCACCGAATACAGGGACTATGGCTACACCTTC. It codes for CASTEYRDYGYTF.

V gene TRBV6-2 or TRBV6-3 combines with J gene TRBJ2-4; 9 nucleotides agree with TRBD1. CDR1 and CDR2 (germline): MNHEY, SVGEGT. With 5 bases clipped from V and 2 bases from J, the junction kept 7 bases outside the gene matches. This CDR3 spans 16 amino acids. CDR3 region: CASSVPGQGSKNIQYF. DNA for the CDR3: TGTGCCAGCAGTGTTCCGGGACAGGGCTCCAAAAACATTCAGTACTTC.

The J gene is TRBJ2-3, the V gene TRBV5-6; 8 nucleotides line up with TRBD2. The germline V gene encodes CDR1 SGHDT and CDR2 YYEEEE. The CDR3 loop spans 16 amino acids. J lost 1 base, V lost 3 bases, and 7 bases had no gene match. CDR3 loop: CASSSTSEGGTDTQYF. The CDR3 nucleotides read TGTGCCAGCAGCTCGACTAGCGAGGGAGGCACAGATACGCAGTATTTT.

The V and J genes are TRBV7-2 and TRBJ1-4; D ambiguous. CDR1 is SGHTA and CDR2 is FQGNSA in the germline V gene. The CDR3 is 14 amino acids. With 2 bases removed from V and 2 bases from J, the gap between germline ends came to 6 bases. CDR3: CASSLISTNEKLFF. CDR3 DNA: TGTGCCAGCAGCTTAATTAGTACTAATGAAAAACTGTTTTTT.

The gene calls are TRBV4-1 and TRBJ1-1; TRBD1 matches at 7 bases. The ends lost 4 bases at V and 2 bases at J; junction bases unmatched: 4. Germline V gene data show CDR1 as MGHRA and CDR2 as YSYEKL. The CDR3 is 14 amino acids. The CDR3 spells CASSRGQINTEAFF. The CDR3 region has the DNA TGCGCCAGCAGCCGGGGACAGATAAACACTGAAGCTTTCTTT.

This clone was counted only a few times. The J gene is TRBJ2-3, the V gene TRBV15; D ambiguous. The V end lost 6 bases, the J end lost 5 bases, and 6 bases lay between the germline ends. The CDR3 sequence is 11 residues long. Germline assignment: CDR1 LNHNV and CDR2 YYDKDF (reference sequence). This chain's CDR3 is CATSSKDTQYF. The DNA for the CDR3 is TGTGCCACCAGTAGTAAAGATACGCAGTATTTT.

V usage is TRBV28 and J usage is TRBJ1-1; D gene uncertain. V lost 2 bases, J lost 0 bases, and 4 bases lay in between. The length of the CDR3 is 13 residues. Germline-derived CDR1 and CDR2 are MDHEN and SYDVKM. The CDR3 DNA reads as TGTGCCAGCAGTTTACTATTGAACACTGAAGCTTTCTTT. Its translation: CASSLLLNTEAFF.

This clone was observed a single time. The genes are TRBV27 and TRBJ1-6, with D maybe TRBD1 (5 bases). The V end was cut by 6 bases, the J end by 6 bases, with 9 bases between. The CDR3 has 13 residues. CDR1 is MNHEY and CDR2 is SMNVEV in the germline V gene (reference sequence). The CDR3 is CASSRQINSPLHF. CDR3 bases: TGTGCCAGCAGCCGACAGATTAATTCACCCCTCCACTTT.

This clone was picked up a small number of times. The CDR3 DNA is TGTGCCAGCAGCGACATGAGGGCTAACTATGGCTACACCTTC. It encodes CASSDMRANYGYTF. This chain uses TRBV9 with TRBJ1-2; D not certain. Trimming removed 3 bases from V and 0 bases from J, with 9 bases in between. Germline V CDR1 and CDR2: SGDLS, YYNGEE. This CDR3 comprises 14 residues. Complete variable domain (other parts from reference TRBV9 and TRBJ1-2): DSGVTQTPKHLITATGQRVTLRCSPRSGDLSVYWYQQSLDQGLQFLIQYYNGEERAKGNILERFSAQQFPDLHSELNLSSLELGDSALYFCASSDMRANYGYTFGSGTRLTVV.

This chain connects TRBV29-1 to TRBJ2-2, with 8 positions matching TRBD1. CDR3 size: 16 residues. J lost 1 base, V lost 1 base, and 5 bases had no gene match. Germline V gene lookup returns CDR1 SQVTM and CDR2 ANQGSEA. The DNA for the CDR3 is TGCAGCGTTGAAGGGACAGGGTCGGGGAACACCGGGGAGCTGTTTTTT. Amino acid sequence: CSVEGTGSGNTGELFF.

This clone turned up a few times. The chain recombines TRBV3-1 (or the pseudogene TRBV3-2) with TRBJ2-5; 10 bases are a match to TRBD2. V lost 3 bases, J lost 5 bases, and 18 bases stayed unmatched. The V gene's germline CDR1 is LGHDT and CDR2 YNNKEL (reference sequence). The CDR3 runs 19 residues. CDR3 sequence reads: CASSHTVSGGVFGQETQYF. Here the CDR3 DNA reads TGTGCCAGCAGCCATACCGTGAGCGGGGGGGTTTTTGGGCAGGAGACCCAGTACTTC.

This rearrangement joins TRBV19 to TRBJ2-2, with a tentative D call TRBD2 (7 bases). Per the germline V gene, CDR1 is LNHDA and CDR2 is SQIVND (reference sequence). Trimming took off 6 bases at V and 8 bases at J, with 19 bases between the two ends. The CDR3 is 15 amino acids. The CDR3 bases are TGTGCCAGTAGCCCGGAGGGGGGACTATCTGGGGAGCTGTTTTTT. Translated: CASSPEGGLSGELFF. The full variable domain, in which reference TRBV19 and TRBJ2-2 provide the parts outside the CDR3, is DGGITQSPKYLFRKEGQNVTLSCEQNLNHDAMYWYRQDPGQGLRLIYYSQIVNDFQKGDIAEGYSVSREKKESFPLTVTSAQKNPTAFYLCASSPEGGLSGELFFGEGSRLTVL.

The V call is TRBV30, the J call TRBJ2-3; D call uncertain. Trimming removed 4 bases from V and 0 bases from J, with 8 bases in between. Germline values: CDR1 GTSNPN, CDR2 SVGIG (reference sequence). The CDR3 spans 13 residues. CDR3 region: CAWNQRSTDTQYF. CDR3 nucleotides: TGTGCCTGGAACCAGCGCAGCACAGATACGCAGTATTTT.